A selection of T cell receptor beta chains follows, all from one sample in a study of cytomegalovirus exposure and HLA in healthy donors. Generated by immunoSEQ multiplex PCR, the TCRdb table keeps only in-frame clones and is missing some. This table holds approximately 190,000 clones, roughly 80% found once. Sequenced: PBMCs. The receptors shown here come from a man aged 40-55 years in good health and CMV-seropositive. Each CDR3 is given with its conserved first and last residue. D genes are given only for firm matches. Size is omitted from some rows. Given values are once, few, many or a class for expanded clones.

CDR3aa	CDR3nt	j_gene	len	abundance	v_gene	d_gene
CASSSGTSGLYNEQFF	TGTGCCAGCAGCTCCGGGACTAGCGGCCTCTACAATGAGCAGTTCTTC	TRBJ2-1	16	-	TRBV9	TRBD2
CASSRQEDYGYTF	TGTGCCAGTAGTAGACAGGAGGACTATGGCTACACCTTC	TRBJ1-2	13	once	TRBV19	-
CATSSVKAGGVETQYF	TGTGCCACCAGCAGCGTTAAGGCGGGAGGTGTGGAGACCCAGTACTTC	TRBJ2-5	16	once	TRBV15	TRBD2
CASSLATGSGTEAFF	TGTGCCAGCAGCTTAGCGACAGGGTCGGGCACTGAAGCTTTCTTT	TRBJ1-1	15	-	TRBV7-2	TRBD1
CASRYHGDSYEQYF	TGTGCCAGCAGATATCACGGGGACTCCTACGAGCAGTACTTC	TRBJ2-7	14	-	TRBV6-6	-
CASSGQGSPPEAFF	TGTGCCAGCAGTGGACAGGGGAGCCCCCCAGAAGCTTTCTTT	TRBJ1-1	14	once	TRBV6-1	TRBD1
CASSESVTYEQYF	TGTGCCAGCAGTGAATCGGTAACCTACGAGCAGTACTTC	TRBJ2-7	13	-	TRBV25-1	-
CASSLNVAGGPSTDTQYF	TGTGCCAGCAGCTTAAATGTAGCGGGAGGTCCTAGCACAGATACGCAGTATTTT	TRBJ2-3	18	few	TRBV7-2	TRBD2
CASSAGGTGNTDTQYF	TGTGCCAGCAGCGCGGGTGGGACAGGGAACACAGATACGCAGTATTTT	TRBJ2-3	16	few	TRBV9	TRBD1
CASSFSGESEAFF	TGCGCCAGCAGCTTTTCCGGGGAATCTGAAGCTTTCTTT	TRBJ1-1	13	-	TRBV5-1	-
CASRTGFNQPQHF	TGTGCCAGCAGAACCGGGTTCAATCAGCCCCAGCATTTT	TRBJ1-5	13	-	TRBV6-1	-
CSASGGETQYF	TGCAGTGCTAGTGGAGGGGAGACCCAGTACTTC	TRBJ2-5	11	-	TRBV20-1	-
CASSPQGDYGYTF	TGCGCCAGCAGCCCACAGGGGGACTATGGCTACACCTTC	TRBJ1-2	13	-	TRBV4-1	TRBD1
CASSSQGAPNTGELFF	TGTGCCAGCAGTTCACAGGGGGCTCCGAACACCGGGGAGCTGTTTTTT	TRBJ2-2	16	-	TRBV27	TRBD1
CASSRGLSYDEQYF	TGTGCCAGCAGCCGCGGCCTATCCTACGACGAGCAGTACTTC	TRBJ2-7	14	-	TRBV7-3	-
CASSEVGGQGAWEQYF	TGCGCCAGCAGTGAGGTGGGGGGACAGGGGGCGTGGGAGCAGTACTTC	TRBJ2-7	16	few	TRBV10-2	TRBD1
CASSSGGSSYNEQFF	TGTGCCAGCAGTTCAGGGGGATCCTCCTACAATGAGCAGTTCTTC	TRBJ2-1	15	-	TRBV6-5	TRBD1
CASSSVQTRNYGYTF	TGTGCCAGCAGTTCGGTACAGACACGAAACTATGGCTACACCTTC	TRBJ1-2	15	-	TRBV27	-
CASSLRQAVAKNIQYF	TGTGCCAGCAGTTTAAGACAGGCCGTAGCCAAAAACATTCAGTACTTC	TRBJ2-4	16	-	TRBV27	-
CASSTYTGTLAKNIQYF	TGTGCCAGTAGTACTTATACAGGGACACTAGCCAAAAACATTCAGTACTTC	TRBJ2-4	17	-	TRBV19	-
CASSSRLAGMNDQGQYF	TGTGCCAGCAGCAGCAGACTAGCGGGGATGAACGATCAAGGGCAGTACTTC	TRBJ2-7	17	-	TRBV5-6	TRBD2
CASSLGLAVTDPSYNEQFF	TGTGCCAGCAGCTTGGGACTAGCGGTCACTGACCCCTCCTACAATGAGCAGTTCTTC	TRBJ2-1	19	-	TRBV5-4	TRBD2
CASSLGTDNTEAFF	TGTGCCAGCAGCCTAGGGACAGATAACACTGAAGCTTTCTTT	TRBJ1-1	14	-	TRBV7-3	TRBD1
CAWSVWGRVYEQYF	TGTGCCTGGAGTGTTTGGGGGAGGGTGTACGAGCAGTACTTC	TRBJ2-7	14	few	TRBV30	TRBD2
CASSLGASQETQYF	TGCGCCAGCAGCTTGGGGGCCTCCCAAGAGACCCAGTACTTC	TRBJ2-5	14	-	TRBV5-1	-
CSVRSGDRGPGEKLFF	TGCAGCGTCCGATCGGGGGACAGGGGGCCAGGTGAAAAACTGTTTTTT	TRBJ1-4	16	-	TRBV29-1	TRBD1
CASSVGDTKNQPQHF	TGTGCCAGCAGCGTTGGGGACACGAAAAATCAGCCCCAGCATTTT	TRBJ1-5	15	-	TRBV9	-
CASSQERENTEAFF	TGTGCCAGCAGCCAAGAACGAGAAAACACTGAAGCTTTCTTT	TRBJ1-1	14	-	TRBV5-4	-
CASSPPATSGGVGGTDTQYF	TGCGCCAGCAGCCCCCCTGCGACTAGCGGGGGGGTAGGGGGCACAGATACGCAGTATTTT	TRBJ2-3	20	few	TRBV10-2	TRBD2
CASSLGLAGVVDTQYF	TGTGCCAGCAGCTTGGGACTAGCGGGAGTGGTAGATACGCAGTATTTT	TRBJ2-3	16	-	TRBV7-3	TRBD2
CASSLTGTASYGYTF	TGTGCCAGCAGTCTTACCGGGACAGCCTCCTATGGCTACACCTTC	TRBJ1-2	15	-	TRBV6-6	TRBD1
CASSQSGGRTGELFF	TGTGCCAGCAGTCAGTCAGGGGGCCGGACCGGGGAGCTGTTTTTT	TRBJ2-2	15	-	TRBV2	TRBD1
CASSLVQGGFYEQYF	TGTGCCAGCAGCTTAGTCCAGGGAGGTTTTTACGAGCAGTACTTC	TRBJ2-7	15	once	TRBV7-2	-
CSAGDREQFF	TGCAGTGCTGGAGACCGTGAGCAGTTCTTC	TRBJ2-1	10	-	TRBV20-1	-
CASSLMASGTDTQYF	TGTGCCAGCAGCTTAATGGCGAGCGGCACAGATACGCAGTATTTT	TRBJ2-3	15	-	TRBV7-3	-
CSVESTGANTEAFF	TGCAGCGTTGAATCGACAGGGGCGAACACTGAAGCTTTCTTT	TRBJ1-1	14	-	TRBV29-1	TRBD1
CASKIPGQGFQPQHF	TGTGCCAGTAAGATCCCGGGACAGGGTTTTCAGCCCCAGCATTTT	TRBJ1-5	15	-	TRBV19	TRBD1
CASSILAGVTIYEQYF	TGTGCCAGTAGTATCCTAGCGGGAGTAACAATCTACGAGCAGTACTTC	TRBJ2-7	16	-	TRBV19	TRBD2
CAWSPQSYEQYF	TGTGCCTGGAGCCCTCAGTCCTACGAGCAGTACTTC	TRBJ2-7	12	-	TRBV30	-
CASSSGTAHTEAFF	TGCGCCAGCAGCTCGGGGACAGCCCACACTGAAGCTTTCTTT	TRBJ1-1	14	-	TRBV5-1	TRBD1
CASSLKGRGLGKNIQYF	TGCGCCAGCAGCTTGAAGGGGCGGGGGCTGGGCAAAAACATTCAGTACTTC	TRBJ2-4	17	few	TRBV5-1	-
CASSVAPGSETQYF	TGTGCCAGCAGCGTAGCCCCCGGGTCGGAGACCCAGTACTTC	TRBJ2-5	14	-	TRBV9	-
CASSPQGRASYEQYF	TGTGCCAGCAGCCCCCAGGGGAGGGCCTCCTACGAGCAGTACTTC	TRBJ2-7	15	-	TRBV7-9	-
CASSPTSGVQETQYF	TGTGCCAGCAGCCCGACTAGCGGGGTGCAAGAGACCCAGTACTTC	TRBJ2-5	15	-	TRBV14	TRBD2
CASSPPTGKQETQYF	TGCGCCAGCAGCCCCCCGACAGGGAAACAAGAGACCCAGTACTTC	TRBJ2-5	15	-	TRBV5-1	TRBD1
CASSSPGVAEQFF	TGCGCCAGCAGCTCACCTGGAGTAGCGGAGCAGTTCTTC	TRBJ2-1	13	once	TRBV4-3	-
CASRKEGLGNSPLHF	TGTGCCAGTAGAAAAGAGGGCCTAGGTAATTCACCCCTCCACTTT	TRBJ1-6	15	-	TRBV19	-
CASTQSPAGLGETQYF	TGTGCCAGCACCCAATCCCCTGCAGGTTTGGGAGAGACCCAGTACTTC	TRBJ2-5	16	-	TRBV7-8	-
CASSKPDRPTGELFF	TGTGCCAGCAGCAAGCCGGACAGACCCACCGGGGAGCTGTTTTTT	TRBJ2-2	15	-	TRBV5-4	-
CASSRMGGRLETQYF	TGCGCCAGCAGCAGAATGGGGGGACGGTTGGAGACCCAGTACTTC	TRBJ2-5	15	-	TRBV5-1	-
CASSQPIAGLAKNIQYF	TGCGCCAGCAGCCAACCAATAGCGGGGCTAGCCAAAAACATTCAGTACTTC	TRBJ2-4	17	few	TRBV4-1	TRBD2